Below are 8 T cell receptor beta chains sequenced from a single sample in a study of regulatory T cells in long-lasting Graves disease (dated by TCRdb to 2020 to 2023). What the time point label conveys for this sample: newly diagnosed GD, antithyroid drugs for less than 3 months. RNA was extracted from PBMCs in TRIzol for both TCR sequencing and RNA sequencing. Receptors were amplified or captured by multiplex PCR. Sequencing was carried out with an Illumina HiSeq 4000. iRepertoire HTBI primers and Arm-PCR amplification of CDR3 regions were used to construct TCR beta libraries. The public reads were reanalyzed by TCRdb: fastp trimming at Q25, MiXCR alignment, in-frame beta chains only. Rows matching on CDR3 protein sequence are summarized as one entry with the most common DNA and genes. The sample includes under 300,000 distinct CDR3 sequences, with roughly a fifth observed a single time. Approximately 14% of the sample is taken by the ten largest.

The sequences come from peripheral blood mononuclear cells (PBMCs), collected at new diagnosis, from a patient treated with antithyroid drugs. The receptors come from a female donor with Graves disease.

The sample holds many counts of this clonotype. The chain combines TRBV29-1 with TRBJ2-1; TRBD2 aligns across 9 bases. The CDR3 has 16 amino acids. Germline V lookup: CDR1 SQVTM, CDR2 ANQGSEA. Losses at the gene ends were 5 bases for V and 7 bases for J; bases not matched to a gene: 15. The CDR3 DNA follows: TGCAGCGTTACAGGGCCTAAGGCGGGGGGGATAAATGAGCAGTTCTTC. Amino acids: CSVTGPKAGGINEQFF.

This clonotype was observed at least ten times. This rearrangement joins TRBV6-2 or TRBV6-3 to TRBJ2-5; D remains ambiguous. Deletions cut 3 bases from V and 3 bases from J, with 8 bases between. CDR3 length equals 13 residues. Germline V gene sequence: CDR1 MNHEY, CDR2 SVGEGT. The CDR3 loop reads CASSYWKEETQYF. The CDR3 region has the DNA TGTGCCAGCAGTTATTGGAAAGAAGAGACCCAGTACTTC.

This clonotype has a handful of counts. This clone may be a read error of a much larger clone one base away. The chain uses TRBV10-3 and TRBJ2-3; D tentatively reads TRBD1 or TRBD2 (5 bases each). Looked up from germline, CDR1 is ENHRY and CDR2 is SYGVKD. The V end was cut by 0 bases, the J end by 8 bases, with 15 bases between. The CDR3 is 15 amino acids. The CDR3 region is CAISESYGTSGTQYF. CDR3 sequence (DNA): TGTGCCATCAGTGAGTCTTATGGGACGAGTGGTACGCAGTATTTT.

This clonotype was recorded many times. As DNA, the CDR3 is TGCAGTACCTTCGGGACAAAAGGGGACGAGCAGTACTTC. Protein sequence: CSTFGTKGDEQYF. The rearrangement links TRBV20-1 to TRBJ2-7, with D possibly matching TRBD1 (6 bases). This CDR3 is 13 amino acids long. Deletions cut 8 bases from V and 5 bases from J, with 19 bases between. The germline gives CDR1 DFQATT, CDR2 SNEGSKA (reference sequence).

This clonotype turned up a few times. This sequence joins TRBV19 and TRBJ2-7; possible D gene TRBD2, 6 bases. CDR1 LNHDA and CDR2 SQIVND come from the germline V gene (reference sequence). Trimming removed 5 bases from V and 0 bases from J, with 11 bases in between. CDR3 size: 14 residues. CDR3 bases: TGTGCCAGTAGTGTGACCGGGAGCTCCTACGAGCAGTACTTC. It yields the protein CASSVTGSSYEQYF. Together with reference TRBV19 and TRBJ2-7, the CDR3 gives the full variable domain: DGGITQSPKYLFRKEGQNVTLSCEQNLNHDAMYWYRQDPGQGLRLIYYSQIVNDFQKGDIAEGYSVSREKKESFPLTVTSAQKNPTAFYLCASSVTGSSYEQYFGPGTRLTVT.

This clonotype showed up many times. The chain links TRBV4-2 to TRBJ1-1; unclear D gene. This CDR3 region has 14 residues. CDR1 and CDR2 (germline): LGHNA, YNFKEQ. Trimming took off 0 bases at V and 2 bases at J, with 7 bases between the two ends. CDR3 coding DNA: TGTGCCAGCAGCCAAGATTGGCCAAACACTGAAGCTTTCTTT. Translated: CASSQDWPNTEAFF.

This clonotype was recorded many times. V and J are TRBV5-1 and TRBJ2-1; 14 bases are shared with TRBD2. The V gene end was trimmed by 0 bases and the J gene end by 9 bases; junction bases not matched to a gene: 2. Germline assignment: CDR1 SGHRS and CDR2 YFSETQ. The CDR3 length is 15 residues. This CDR3 reads CASSLGLAGGGEQFF. The DNA for the CDR3 is TGCGCCAGCAGCTTGGGACTAGCGGGAGGGGGTGAGCAGTTCTTC.

The chain employs TRBV11-1 and TRBJ2-1; perhaps TRBD1 as D (6 bases). CDR1 and CDR2 from the germline V gene are SGHAT and FQDESV (reference sequence). This CDR3 has 17 residues. Trimming stripped 5 bases from V and 0 bases from J, with 17 bases between. In nucleotides, the CDR3 is TGTGCCAGCAGCCCCCACAGGGTAGCGAGCTCCTACAATGAGCAGTTCTTC. Translated: CASSPHRVASSYNEQFF.